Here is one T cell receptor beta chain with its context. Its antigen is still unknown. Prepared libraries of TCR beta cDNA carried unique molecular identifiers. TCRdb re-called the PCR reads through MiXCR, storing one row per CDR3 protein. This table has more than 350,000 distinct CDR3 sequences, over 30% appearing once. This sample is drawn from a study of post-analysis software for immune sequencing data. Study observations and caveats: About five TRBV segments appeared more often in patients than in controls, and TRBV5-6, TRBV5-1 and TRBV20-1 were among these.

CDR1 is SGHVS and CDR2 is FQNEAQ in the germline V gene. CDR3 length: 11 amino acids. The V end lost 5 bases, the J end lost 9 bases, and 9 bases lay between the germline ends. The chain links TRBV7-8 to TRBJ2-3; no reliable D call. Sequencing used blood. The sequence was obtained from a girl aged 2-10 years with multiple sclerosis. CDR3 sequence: CASSLTQTQYF. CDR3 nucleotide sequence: TGTGCCAGCAGCCTAACGCAAACGCAGTATTTT. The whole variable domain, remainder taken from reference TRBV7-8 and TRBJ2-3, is GAGVSQSPRYKVAKRGQDVALRCDPISGHVSLFWYQQALGQGPEFLTYFQNEAQLDKSGLPSDRFFAERPEGSVSTLKIQRTQQEDSAVYLCASSLTQTQYFGPGTRLTVL.